This TCR beta chain was captured by sequencing in a study of regulatory T cells in long-lasting Graves disease (dated by TCRdb to about 2021). About the study as a whole: Antithyroid drugs had been taken for less than 3 months by newly diagnosed Graves' disease patients. Peripheral blood TCR sequencing and RNA sequencing compared persistent Graves' disease patients with newly diagnosed Graves' disease patients. The study was registered as a clinical trial and conducted in China. TCR sequencing covered roughly 13 persistent and some 20 newly diagnosed Graves' disease patients, some 35 samples in total. What the authors observed across the whole study: Patients with persistent disease shared more public clonotypes (roughly 2,900) than newly diagnosed patients did (around 1,000). TRBV28, TRBJ1-2 and TRBJ2-5 were preferentially used in persistent disease, while TRBV20-1 and TRBJ2-1 were favored in newly diagnosed disease. Compared with newly diagnosed patients, persistent Graves' disease patients had lower TCR Shannon entropy and fewer highly expanded clones, which suggests clonal expansion. Because the primary lesion, thyroid tissue, could not be accessed, the study looked at peripheral blood alone. Sequencing and analysis were limited to the TCR beta chain. The authors noted that the small sample size was a limitation that may lower accuracy.

V is reduced by 2 bases and J by 2 bases, leaving a spacing of 10 bases between them. From its cysteine to its phenylalanine, the CDR3 spans 15 amino acids. The kept DNA is CDR3 alone, 45 bases in frame from the first base. CDR1 is given as MNHEY and CDR2 as SVGEGT, both from the germline V gene. The library was built by means of multiplex PCR. These reads were obtained on an Illumina HiSeq 4000. TCR beta libraries were built with iRepertoire HTBI primers and Arm-PCR amplification of CDR3 regions. Before sequencing, the PCR products went through gel purification. The authors' pipeline ran thus. Across samples, around 62 TRBV and roughly 13 TRBJ segments were identified and used for gene usage analysis of CDR3 amino acid clonotypes. COPE and FqMerger were used to merge filtered high-quality paired reads into contigs. Contigs were aligned with BLAST to IMGT TRBV, TRBD and TRBJ reference genes, and CDR3 was defined per IMGT. Highly expanded clones were defined as clonotypes with a frequency above 0.1%. Repertoire diversity was measured by Shannon entropy, and V-J evenness by the Gini coefficient. A clonotype was considered public if more than one individual shared it. The public reads were reprocessed in TCRdb via fastp at Q25 and MiXCR, keeping in-frame beta chains. Rows with one shared CDR3 protein collapse into an entry with the most common genes and DNA. What appears here as the V and J calls and clone size reflects TCRdb's work, not the paper's. This sample holds 400,000 to 450,000 distinct CDR3 sequences; about a sixth were observed only once. The ten largest account for around 10% of the sample.

This clonotype was recorded at least ten times. Its antigen is unknown. No base quality information exists; no much larger clone differs at one position. The intended sense of this specimen's time point label: newly diagnosed GD, antithyroid drugs for less than 3 months. For both TCR sequencing and RNA sequencing, RNA was extracted from PBMCs using TRIzol. The diagnosis of Graves' disease followed American Thyroid Association guidelines. The patients came from an endocrinology department in Xi'an, China. Each patient gave approximately 8.8 milliliters of peripheral blood, collected in an EDTA anticoagulant tube. Ficoll Paque Plus density gradient separation was used to isolate PBMCs, and no further T cell sorting was done. An Agilent 2100 Bioanalyzer and agarose gel were used to check RNA quality, and a NanoDrop 2000 was used to measure RNA concentration. The same sample was also used in a study of T cells in Graves' hyperthyroidism and ophthalmopathy. The second paper states: Stable Graves' hyperthyroidism was defined as the absence of progression to ophthalmopathy over 18 months of follow-up. Hyperthyroidism patients were newly diagnosed, had a disease duration of under 2 months, and were aged 18 to 65 years. The study excluded patients with uncontrolled infections, other autoimmune diseases, pregnancy or lactation. Diagnoses were established on the basis of clinical symptoms, serum thyroxine and TRAb, thyroid ultrasound, and orbital computed tomography. For the first round of RT-PCR on the TCR CDR3, the HTBI primer set was used together with the Qiagen OneStep RT-PCR kit. Most expanded thyroid clonotypes (frequency above 0.001) were also found in blood, which suggests that blood repertoires may mirror thyroid immune responses. Ophthalmopathy was separated from stable hyperthyroidism by a 13 V-J signature model, with about 86% sensitivity and about 84% specificity obtained in cross-validation and 80%/75% obtained in testing. In validation, the model predicted progression to ophthalmopathy with approximately 71% sensitivity and 72% to 75% specificity, a median of 6.5 months before onset. To identify TCR V-J signatures that set the groups apart, the researchers used a discovery cohort of about a hundred patients, made up of under 50 with Graves' ophthalmopathy and 57 with stable Graves' hyperthyroidism. Prospective prediction of ophthalmopathy was tested in an independent validation cohort of 18 to 20 hyperthyroidism patients and some 17 patients who later progressed to ophthalmopathy. The approximately 100 discovery patients were randomly split 7:3 into training and test sets. Thyroid tissue and blood T-cell repertoires from six Graves' hyperthyroidism patients were also compared in the study. Following sampling, methimazole starting at 30 mg daily was given to hyperthyroidism patients, and high-dose intravenous methylprednisolone was given to ophthalmopathy patients. Libraries were constructed in a second round of multiplex PCR, after which size selection and purification were performed. Paired-end sequencing of the libraries was performed with 100 bp reads on an Illumina HiSeq2000. SOAPnuke was used to process the raw data, with reads discarded if the reads contained adapters or uncalled bases, had a mean Phred below 15, or lacked an exact constant-primer or identifier match. COPE v1.2.5 was used to merge the high-quality paired reads, and each unique nucleotide sequence was defined as a clonotype. MiTCR v1.1 was used to align clonotypes to the IMGT TRBV, TRBD and TRBJ reference segments. Only V-J combinations with frequency above 0.0001, covering about 99% of repertoires, were analysed. A TCS score was defined as the ratio between F50 (clonal expansion) and ExV (chaos), using BLOSUM62-based TCRdist between CDR3 peptides within each V-J. Welch's t-statistics and random forest reduced several hundred V-J features to 13, which were used in a naive Bayes classifier (R e1071). Sample size was not statistically predetermined, and investigators were not blinded to group allocation. According to the paper, TCR Vbeta CDR3 sequencing was carried out on 135 peripheral blood samples, which came from approximately 43 ophthalmopathy, around 74 hyperthyroidism and roughly 17 progressor patients.

Specimen: peripheral blood mononuclear cells (PBMCs), collected at new diagnosis, from a patient treated with antithyroid drugs. The sequence was collected from a woman in her twenties or thirties with Graves disease. Donor details come from another sample of the same person, matched by shared clones. Recombination connected TRBV6-2 or TRBV6-3 to TRBJ2-1, with a weak D call of TRBD2 (6 bases match). At the DNA level, the sequence is TGTGCCAGCAGTTACGGGGCGGGAACCTACAATGAGCAGTTCTTC. This sequence encodes CASSYGAGTYNEQFF.